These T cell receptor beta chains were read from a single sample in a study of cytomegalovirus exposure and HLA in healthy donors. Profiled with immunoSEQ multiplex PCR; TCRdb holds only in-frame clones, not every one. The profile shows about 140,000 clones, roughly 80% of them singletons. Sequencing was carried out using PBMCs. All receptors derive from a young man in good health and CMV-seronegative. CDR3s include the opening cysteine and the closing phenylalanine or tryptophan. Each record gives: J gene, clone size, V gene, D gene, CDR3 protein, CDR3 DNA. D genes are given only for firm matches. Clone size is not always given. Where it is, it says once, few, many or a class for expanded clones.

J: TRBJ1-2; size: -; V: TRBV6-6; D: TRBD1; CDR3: CASSMGQGAGGYTF; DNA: TGTGCCAGCAGCATGGGACAGGGGGCAGGGGGCTACACCTTC
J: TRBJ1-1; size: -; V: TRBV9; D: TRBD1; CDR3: CASSPQTGLSEAFF; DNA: TGTGCCAGCAGCCCTCAGACAGGGCTATCAGAAGCTTTCTTT
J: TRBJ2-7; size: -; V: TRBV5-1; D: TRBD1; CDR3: CASSKDRQYEQYF; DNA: TGCGCCAGCAGCAAGGACAGGCAATACGAGCAGTACTTC
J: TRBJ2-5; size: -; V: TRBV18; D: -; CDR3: CASSPPTFQETQYF; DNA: TGTGCCAGCTCACCACCGACATTCCAAGAGACCCAGTACTTC
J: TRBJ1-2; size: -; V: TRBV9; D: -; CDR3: CASSLNGQNGYTF; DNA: TGTGCCAGCAGTCTAAATGGGCAGAATGGCTACACCTTC
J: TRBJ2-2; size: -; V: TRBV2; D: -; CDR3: CASRGDSYSGELFF; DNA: TGTGCCAGCAGAGGGGACTCCTACTCCGGGGAGCTGTTTTTT
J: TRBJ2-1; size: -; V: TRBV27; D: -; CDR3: CASSLSSQRYDEQFF; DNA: TGTGCCAGCAGTTTATCTTCCCAGAGGTACGATGAGCAGTTCTTC
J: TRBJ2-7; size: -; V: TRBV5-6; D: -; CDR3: CASSLGPTVTYEQYF; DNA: TGTGCCAGCAGCTTGGGTCCGACAGTTACCTACGAGCAGTACTTC
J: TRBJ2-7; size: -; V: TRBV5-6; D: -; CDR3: CASSLTSYEQYF; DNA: TGTGCCAGCAGCTTGACCAGTTACGAGCAGTACTTC
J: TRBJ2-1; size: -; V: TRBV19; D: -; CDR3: CASSLGLAAVNEQFF; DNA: TGTGCCAGTAGTCTTGGTTTGGCAGCGGTGAATGAGCAGTTCTTC
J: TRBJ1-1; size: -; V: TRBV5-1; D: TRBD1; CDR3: CASSLTRGPLTEAFF; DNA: TGCGCCAGCAGCTTGACAAGGGGGCCCCTCACTGAAGCTTTCTTT
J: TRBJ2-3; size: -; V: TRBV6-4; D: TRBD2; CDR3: CASSDTSGSGTDTQYF; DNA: TGTGCCAGCAGTGACACTAGCGGGAGTGGCACAGATACGCAGTATTTT
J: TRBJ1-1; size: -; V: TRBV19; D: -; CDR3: CASSIQGTTEAFF; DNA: TGTGCCAGTAGTATACAGGGTACCACTGAAGCTTTCTTT
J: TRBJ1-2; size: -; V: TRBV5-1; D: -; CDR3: CASSLSGEVGYTF; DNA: TGCGCCAGCAGCTTGTCCGGGGAGGTTGGCTACACCTTC
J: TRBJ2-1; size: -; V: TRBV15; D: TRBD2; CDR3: CATSRSGTSWSSYNEQFF; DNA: TGTGCCACCAGCAGATCAGGGACTAGCTGGAGCTCCTACAATGAGCAGTTCTTC
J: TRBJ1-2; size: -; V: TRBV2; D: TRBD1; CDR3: CASRPSGTGDWGYTF; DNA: TGTGCCAGCAGACCCTCCGGGACAGGGGATTGGGGCTACACCTTC
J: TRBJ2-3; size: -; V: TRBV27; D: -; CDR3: CASSPRGDTQYF; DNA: TGTGCCAGCAGCCCCCGGGGAGATACGCAGTATTTT
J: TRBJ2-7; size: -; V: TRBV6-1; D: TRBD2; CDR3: CASRGTSGIEYEQYF; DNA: TGTGCCAGCAGAGGGACTAGCGGGATTGAGTACGAGCAGTACTTC
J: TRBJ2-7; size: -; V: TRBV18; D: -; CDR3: CASSPRQGISYEQYF; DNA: TGTGCCAGCTCACCTCGCCAGGGAATCTCCTACGAGCAGTACTTC
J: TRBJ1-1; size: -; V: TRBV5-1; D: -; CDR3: CASSLAAGANEAFF; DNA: TGCGCCAGCAGCTTGGCCGCAGGGGCGAATGAAGCTTTCTTT
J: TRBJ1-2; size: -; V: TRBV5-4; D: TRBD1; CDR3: CASSSAQTTGVYGYTF; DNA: TGTGCCAGCAGCTCTGCCCAGACTACAGGGGTCTATGGCTACACCTTC
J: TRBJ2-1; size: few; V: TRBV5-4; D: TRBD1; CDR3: CASSLDRGLYNEQFF; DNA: TGTGCCAGCAGCTTAGACAGGGGGCTATACAATGAGCAGTTCTTC
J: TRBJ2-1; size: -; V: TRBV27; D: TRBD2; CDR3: CASSFSAGEPYNEQFF; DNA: TGTGCCAGCAGTTTTTCGGCGGGAGAACCCTACAATGAGCAGTTCTTC
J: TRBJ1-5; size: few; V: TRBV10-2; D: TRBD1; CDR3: CASSAYETGSNQPQHF; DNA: TGCGCCAGCAGTGCATACGAGACAGGGAGCAATCAGCCCCAGCATTTT